The clone carrying this TCR beta chain has more than one count but fewer than ten. Its cognate antigen is unknown. The data were taken from a study of T cell repertoires in cytomegalovirus infection. Study-wide context: Both CMV infection and a matching HLA type were indicated by public TCR beta signatures.

MiXCR, applied by TCRdb to the reads, yields one record per CDR3 protein. The sample includes approximately 770,000 distinct CDR3 sequences, almost 30% of them seen just once. V lost 3 bases and J lost 4, with 6 bases in between. This CDR3 region has 12 residues. CDR1 SGHTA and CDR2 FQGNSA come from the germline V gene. The TCR originated in a human donor in good health (CMV status not recorded). Some clones in this sample may be carry-over from other donors' samples. The rearrangement joins TRBV7-2 to TRBJ1-1, with D unclear. The sample was cultured CD8+ T cells from PBMCs, taken from culture after CMV antigen stimulation. The chain's CDR3 is CASSFARTEAFF. The CDR3 DNA reads TGTGCCAGCAGCTTCGCCCGCACTGAAGCTTTCTTT.